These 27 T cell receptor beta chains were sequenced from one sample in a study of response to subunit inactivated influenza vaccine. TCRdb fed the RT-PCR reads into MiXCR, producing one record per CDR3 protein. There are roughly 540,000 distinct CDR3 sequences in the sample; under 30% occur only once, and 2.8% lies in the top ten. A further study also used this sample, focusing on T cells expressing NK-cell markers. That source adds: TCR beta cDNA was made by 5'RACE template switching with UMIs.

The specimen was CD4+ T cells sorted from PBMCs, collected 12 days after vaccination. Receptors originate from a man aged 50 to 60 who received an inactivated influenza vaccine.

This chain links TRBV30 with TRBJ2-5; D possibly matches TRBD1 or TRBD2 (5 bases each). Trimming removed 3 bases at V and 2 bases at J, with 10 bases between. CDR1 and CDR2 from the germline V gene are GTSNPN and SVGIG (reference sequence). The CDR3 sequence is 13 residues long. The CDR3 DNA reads TGTGCCTGGAGCAGGGACCTACAAGAGACCCAGTACTTC. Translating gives CAWSRDLQETQYF.

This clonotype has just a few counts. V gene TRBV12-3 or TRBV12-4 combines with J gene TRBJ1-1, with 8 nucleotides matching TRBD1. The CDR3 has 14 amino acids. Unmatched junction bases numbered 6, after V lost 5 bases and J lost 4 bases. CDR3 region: CASSQTGAGTEAFF. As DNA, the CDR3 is TGTGCCAGCAGTCAGACAGGGGCAGGCACTGAAGCTTTCTTT.

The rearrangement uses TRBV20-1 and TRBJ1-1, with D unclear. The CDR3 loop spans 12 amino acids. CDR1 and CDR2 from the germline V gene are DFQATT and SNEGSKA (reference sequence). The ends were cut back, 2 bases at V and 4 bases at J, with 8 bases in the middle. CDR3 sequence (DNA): TGCAGTGCTAGACACGGGAGCACTGAAGCTTTCTTT. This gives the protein CSARHGSTEAFF.

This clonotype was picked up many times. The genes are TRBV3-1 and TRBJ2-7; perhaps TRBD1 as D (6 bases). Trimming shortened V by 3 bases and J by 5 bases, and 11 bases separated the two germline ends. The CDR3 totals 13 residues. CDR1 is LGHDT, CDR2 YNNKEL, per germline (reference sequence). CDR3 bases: TGTGCCAGCAGCCAGGCAGGGGTGAACGAGCAGTACTTC. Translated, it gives CASSQAGVNEQYF.

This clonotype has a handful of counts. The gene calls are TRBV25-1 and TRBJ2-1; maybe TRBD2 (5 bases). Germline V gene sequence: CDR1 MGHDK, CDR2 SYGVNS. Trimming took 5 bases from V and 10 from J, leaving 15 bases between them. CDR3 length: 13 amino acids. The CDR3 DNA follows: TGTGCCAGCAGTCAGTGGACGGGCGGGGAGCAGTTCTTC. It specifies CASSQWTGGEQFF.

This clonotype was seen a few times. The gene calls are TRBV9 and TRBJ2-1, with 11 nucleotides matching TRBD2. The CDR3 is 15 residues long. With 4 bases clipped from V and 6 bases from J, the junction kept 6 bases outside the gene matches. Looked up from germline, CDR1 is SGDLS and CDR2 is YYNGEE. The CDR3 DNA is TGTGCCAGCAGCCTCACTAGCGGGAGCGGCAATGAGCAGTTCTTC. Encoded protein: CASSLTSGSGNEQFF.

The CDR3 DNA reads TGTGCCAGCAGCACCCAGGGTGATGGAAACACCATATATTTT. Amino acid sequence: CASSTQGDGNTIYF. The J gene is TRBJ1-3, the V gene TRBV7-2; possible D gene TRBD1, 5 bases. The CDR3 loop spans 14 amino acids. V shed 5 bases and J shed 3 bases, with 11 bases lying between them. Germline V gene data show CDR1 as SGHTA and CDR2 as FQGNSA.

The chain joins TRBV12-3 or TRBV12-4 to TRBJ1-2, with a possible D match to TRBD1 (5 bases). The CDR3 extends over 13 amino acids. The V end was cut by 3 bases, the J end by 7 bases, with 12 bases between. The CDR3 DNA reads TGTGCCAGCAGTTTTCGGCCAGGGACTGGCTACACCTTC. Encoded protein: CASSFRPGTGYTF.

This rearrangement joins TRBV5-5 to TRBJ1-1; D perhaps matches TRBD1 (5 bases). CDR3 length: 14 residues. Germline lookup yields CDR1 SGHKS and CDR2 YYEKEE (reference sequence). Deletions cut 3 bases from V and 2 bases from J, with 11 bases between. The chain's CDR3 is CASSWDRPNTEAFF. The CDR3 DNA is TGTGCCAGCAGCTGGGACCGACCAAACACTGAAGCTTTCTTT.

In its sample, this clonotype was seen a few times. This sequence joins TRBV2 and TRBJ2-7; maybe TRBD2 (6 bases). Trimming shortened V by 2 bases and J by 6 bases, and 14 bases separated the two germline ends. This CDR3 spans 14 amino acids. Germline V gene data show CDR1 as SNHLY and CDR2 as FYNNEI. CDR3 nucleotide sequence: TGTGCCAGCAGTGAATCTAGCGTTGGGAGCGAGCAGTACTTC. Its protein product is CASSESSVGSEQYF.

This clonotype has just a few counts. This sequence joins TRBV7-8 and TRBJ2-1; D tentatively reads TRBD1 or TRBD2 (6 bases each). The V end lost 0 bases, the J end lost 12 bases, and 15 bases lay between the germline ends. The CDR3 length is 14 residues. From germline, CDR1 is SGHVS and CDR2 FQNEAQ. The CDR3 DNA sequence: TGTGCCAGCAGCTTAGCATCCGGGGGCGGACGGCAGTTCTTC. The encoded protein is CASSLASGGGRQFF.

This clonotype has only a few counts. The CDR3 spells CSAGIGGQETQYF. In DNA form, the CDR3 reads TGCAGTGCTGGTATAGGGGGCCAAGAGACCCAGTACTTC. The J gene is TRBJ2-5, the V gene TRBV20-1, with D possibly TRBD1 on 6 matching bases. The CDR3 contains 13 residues. Germline V gene data show CDR1 as DFQATT and CDR2 as SNEGSKA (reference sequence). V dropped 5 bases and J dropped 1 base, with 11 bases sitting between them.

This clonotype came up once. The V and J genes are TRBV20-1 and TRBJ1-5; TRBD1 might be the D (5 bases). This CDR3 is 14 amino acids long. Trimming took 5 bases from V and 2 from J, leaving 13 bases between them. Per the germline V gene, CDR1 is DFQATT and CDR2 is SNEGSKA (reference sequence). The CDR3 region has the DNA TGCAGTGCTGGGGGGAGTGCCCGCAATCAGCCCCAGCATTTT. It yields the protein CSAGGSARNQPQHF.

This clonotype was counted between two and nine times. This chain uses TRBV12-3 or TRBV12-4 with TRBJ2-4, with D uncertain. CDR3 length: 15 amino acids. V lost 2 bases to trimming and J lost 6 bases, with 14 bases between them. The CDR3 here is CASSLPSRLSNIQYF. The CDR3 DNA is TGTGCCAGCAGTTTACCGAGCAGGCTCTCAAACATTCAGTACTTC.

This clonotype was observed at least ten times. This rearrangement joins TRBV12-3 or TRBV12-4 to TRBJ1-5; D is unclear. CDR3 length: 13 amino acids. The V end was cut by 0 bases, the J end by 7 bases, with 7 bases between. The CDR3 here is CASSLAGTQPQHF. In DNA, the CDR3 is TGTGCCAGCAGTTTAGCCGGAACCCAGCCCCAGCATTTT.

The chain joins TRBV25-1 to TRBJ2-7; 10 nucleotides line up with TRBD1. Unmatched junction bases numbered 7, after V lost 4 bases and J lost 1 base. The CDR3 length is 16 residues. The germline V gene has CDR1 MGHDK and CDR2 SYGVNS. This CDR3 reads CASSGWGQGLSYEQYF. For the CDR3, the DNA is TGTGCCAGCAGTGGATGGGGACAGGGGCTATCCTACGAGCAGTACTTC.

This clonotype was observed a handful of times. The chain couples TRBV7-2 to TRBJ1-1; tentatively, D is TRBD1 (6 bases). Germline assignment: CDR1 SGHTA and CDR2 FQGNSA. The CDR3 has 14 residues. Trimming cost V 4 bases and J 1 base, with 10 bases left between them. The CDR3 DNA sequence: TGTGCCAGCAGCTCTAAGGGACAGAACACTGAAGCTTTCTTT. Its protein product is CASSSKGQNTEAFF.

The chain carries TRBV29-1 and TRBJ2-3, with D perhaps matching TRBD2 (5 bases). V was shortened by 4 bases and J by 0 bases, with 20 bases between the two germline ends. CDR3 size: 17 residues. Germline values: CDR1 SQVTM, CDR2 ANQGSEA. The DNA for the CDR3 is TGCAGCGTTGTGGGCAGGACTTACGAGGACAGCACAGATACGCAGTATTTT. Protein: CSVVGRTYEDSTDTQYF.

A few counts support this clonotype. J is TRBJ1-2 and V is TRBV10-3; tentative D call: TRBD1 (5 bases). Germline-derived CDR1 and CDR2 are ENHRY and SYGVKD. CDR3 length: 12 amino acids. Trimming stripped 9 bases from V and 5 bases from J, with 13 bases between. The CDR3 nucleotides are TGTGCCATTTGGGACGATGGATATGGCTACACCTTC. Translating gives CAIWDDGYGYTF.

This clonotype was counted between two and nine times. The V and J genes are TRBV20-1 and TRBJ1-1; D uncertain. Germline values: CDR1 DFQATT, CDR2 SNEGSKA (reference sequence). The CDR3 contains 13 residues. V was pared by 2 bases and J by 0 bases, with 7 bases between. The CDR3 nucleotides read TGCAGTGCTAGACACAGAGTGAACACTGAAGCTTTCTTT. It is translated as CSARHRVNTEAFF.

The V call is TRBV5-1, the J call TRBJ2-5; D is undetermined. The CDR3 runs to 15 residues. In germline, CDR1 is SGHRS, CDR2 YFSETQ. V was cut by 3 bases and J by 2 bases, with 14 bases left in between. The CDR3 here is CASSSNVAAQETQYF. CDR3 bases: TGCGCCAGCAGCTCCAATGTGGCGGCTCAAGAGACCCAGTACTTC.

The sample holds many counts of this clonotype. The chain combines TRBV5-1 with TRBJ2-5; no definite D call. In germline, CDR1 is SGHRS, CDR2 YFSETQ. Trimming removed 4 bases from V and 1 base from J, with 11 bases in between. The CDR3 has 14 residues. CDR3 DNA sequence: TGCGCCAGCAGCCCTAGTCCAGTCCAAGAGACCCAGTACTTC. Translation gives CASSPSPVQETQYF.

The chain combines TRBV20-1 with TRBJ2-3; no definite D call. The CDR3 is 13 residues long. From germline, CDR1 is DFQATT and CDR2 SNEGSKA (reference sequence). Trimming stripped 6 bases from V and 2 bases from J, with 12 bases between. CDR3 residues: CSARTANTDTQYF. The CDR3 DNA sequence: TGCAGTGCACGAACTGCAAACACAGATACGCAGTATTTT.

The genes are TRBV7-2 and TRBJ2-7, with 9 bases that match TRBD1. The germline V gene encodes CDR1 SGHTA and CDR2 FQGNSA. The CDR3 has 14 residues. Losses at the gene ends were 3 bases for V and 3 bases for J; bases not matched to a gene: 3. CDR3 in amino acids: CASSFRDRDYEQYF. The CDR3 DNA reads TGTGCCAGCAGCTTCCGGGACAGGGACTACGAGCAGTACTTC. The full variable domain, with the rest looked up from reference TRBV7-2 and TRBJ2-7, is GAGVSQSPSNKVTEKGKDVELRCDPISGHTALYWYRQSLGQGLEFLIYFQGNSAPDKSGLPSDRFSAERTGGSVSTLTIQRTQQEDSAVYLCASSFRDRDYEQYFGPGTRLTVT.

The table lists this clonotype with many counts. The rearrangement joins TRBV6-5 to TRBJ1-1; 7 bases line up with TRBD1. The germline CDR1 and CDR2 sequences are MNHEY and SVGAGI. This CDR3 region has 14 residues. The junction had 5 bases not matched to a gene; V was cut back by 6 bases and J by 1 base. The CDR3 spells CASSYRTGNTEAFF. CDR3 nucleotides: TGTGCCAGCAGCTACCGGACAGGGAACACTGAAGCTTTCTTT.

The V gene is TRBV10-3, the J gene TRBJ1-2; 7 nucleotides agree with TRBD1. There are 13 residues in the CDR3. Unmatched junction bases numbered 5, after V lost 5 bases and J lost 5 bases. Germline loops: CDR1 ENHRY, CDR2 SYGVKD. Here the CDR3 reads CAISKDRLYGYTF. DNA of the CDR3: TGTGCCATCAGTAAGGACAGGTTATATGGCTACACCTTC.

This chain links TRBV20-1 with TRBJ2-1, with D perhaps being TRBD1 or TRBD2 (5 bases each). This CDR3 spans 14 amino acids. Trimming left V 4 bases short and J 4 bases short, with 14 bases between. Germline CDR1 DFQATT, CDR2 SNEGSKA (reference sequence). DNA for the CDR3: TGCAGTGCTACCGGGACCCCACCATACAATGAGCAGTTCTTC. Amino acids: CSATGTPPYNEQFF.